The rows below give T cell receptor beta chains drawn from one sample of a study of T cell responses to AZD1222 COVID-19 vaccine. Sequencing was performed with immunoSEQ multiplex PCR; in TCRdb, only in-frame clones are kept and a portion is missing. The sample includes roughly 80,000 clones, approximately 85% of them seen just once. The material was peripheral blood, obtained on day 0 of MenACWY control vaccination. The receptors originated from an adult in good health. CDR3s include the opening cysteine and the closing phenylalanine or tryptophan. D genes are given only for firm matches. Size tells how often a clone was seen (once, few, many) or the class of an expanded clone, and some rows leave it out.

D	J	size	V	CDR3
-	TRBJ2-2	-	TRBV7-3	CASSSGLLAELFF
TRBD1	TRBJ2-1	-	TRBV13	CASSSGTGYNEQFF
-	TRBJ1-5	-	TRBV7-2	CASSLVPGLQPQHF
TRBD2	TRBJ2-3	-	TRBV11-3	CASSSSSGGANFAQYF
TRBD2	TRBJ2-5	-	TRBV5-1	CASSPQVAGGKETQYF
TRBD2	TRBJ2-5	-	TRBV5-1	CASSLQGTSEETQYF
TRBD1	TRBJ2-1	-	TRBV7-9	CASSSRTGGGNEQFF
TRBD1	TRBJ1-6	-	TRBV30	CAWATGDSPLHF
-	TRBJ1-6	-	TRBV13	CASSLGQGNSPLHF
TRBD1	TRBJ1-2	-	TRBV19	CATTTGGQGAFGYTF
TRBD1	TRBJ1-5	-	TRBV7-2	CASSSGGNSNQPQHF
-	TRBJ2-7	-	TRBV6-5	CASSLLGMGEQYF
-	TRBJ2-3	-	TRBV27	CASSEAPVPADTQYF
-	TRBJ2-7	-	TRBV2	CASLRRAGHYEQYF
-	TRBJ2-2	-	TRBV7-9	CASSSTTGAAGTGELFF
-	TRBJ2-1	few	TRBV5-1	CASSLEEGRWNEQFF
TRBD2	TRBJ2-2	-	TRBV9	CASSPRGGGNTGELFF
TRBD2	TRBJ2-7	-	TRBV5-6	CASRHWSGRAYEQYF
-	TRBJ1-1	-	TRBV29-1	CSVALNTEAFF
-	TRBJ1-2	-	TRBV7-9	CASSLGGWYTF
-	TRBJ2-1	-	TRBV6-4	CASSPYGGLYNEQFF
TRBD1	TRBJ1-3	-	TRBV3-1/TRBV3-2	CASSQAGTAGNTIYF
-	TRBJ1-5	-	TRBV12-5	CASGTPGQPQHF
TRBD2	TRBJ2-5	-	TRBV3-1/TRBV3-2	CASSLGGGSETQYF
TRBD1	TRBJ1-2	-	TRBV5-5	CASSQGQGLLSYGYTF
-	TRBJ2-7	-	TRBV30	CAWSLSLGYEQYF
-	TRBJ1-5	-	TRBV19	CASSMRPGSGNQPQHF
-	TRBJ2-7	few	TRBV6-5	CASSPGGQTYEQYF
TRBD2	TRBJ2-3	once	TRBV4-3	CASSQVLAGGRTTSTDTQYF
TRBD1	TRBJ2-7	-	TRBV19	CASSINRGETHEQYF
-	TRBJ1-1	-	TRBV5-1	CASSQEGAMNTEAFF
TRBD1	TRBJ1-2	-	TRBV7-9	CASSFSTGNYGYTF
TRBD1	TRBJ2-3	-	TRBV6-6	CASSLDPTGALTDTQYF
-	TRBJ1-1	-	TRBV19	CASSIWADPNTEAFF
-	TRBJ2-3	few	TRBV4-2	CASSQESSLDTQYF
TRBD1	TRBJ2-7	-	TRBV28	CASSSGTGASEQYF
-	TRBJ1-2	-	TRBV7-2	CASSSPDRKWNYGYTF
-	TRBJ2-7	-	TRBV5-6	CASSSGGSREQYF
-	TRBJ2-5	-	TRBV6-2/TRBV6-3	CASSRSETQYF
-	TRBJ2-5	-	TRBV29-1	CSGGVGAGETQYF
TRBD1	TRBJ1-4	-	TRBV4-3	CASSQEEGAKKLFF
-	TRBJ1-5	-	TRBV28	CASSLEPSGIWPQHF
-	TRBJ2-4	-	TRBV15	CATSRKTRDGKNIQYF
-	TRBJ1-5	-	TRBV29-1	CRPPNQPQHF
-	TRBJ1-5	-	TRBV19	CASSTTLGQPQHF
-	TRBJ1-4	-	TRBV5-4	CASSLSHTNEKLFF
-	TRBJ1-5	-	TRBV6-2/TRBV6-3	CASSYSAGAQPQHF
TRBD1	TRBJ2-7	-	TRBV4-3	CASSRGQGPYEQYF
-	TRBJ1-1	few	TRBV19	CASSEVPMNTEAFF
TRBD1	TRBJ1-4	-	TRBV6-5	CASSDRGGNEKLFF
-	TRBJ2-3	-	TRBV27	CASSLSPGIADTQYF
TRBD2	TRBJ2-5	-	TRBV7-3	CASSPTSGGGETQYF
-	TRBJ1-1	-	TRBV29-1	CSAEGTTNTEAFF
-	TRBJ2-7	-	TRBV2	CASSEQGRGDEQYF
-	TRBJ1-1	-	TRBV5-1	CASSDYSLPNTEAFF
-	TRBJ1-1	-	TRBV12-1	CASSPGRDRGKAFF
-	TRBJ2-1	-	TRBV9	CASSFAHGEYNEQFF
-	TRBJ1-1	-	TRBV2	CASPGENTEAFF
-	TRBJ1-1	-	TRBV6-2/TRBV6-3	CASSEDSWGEAFF
-	TRBJ1-1	-	TRBV5-1	CASSLEAFTEAFF